A single sample is the source of the 16 T cell receptor beta chains below, sequenced in a study of T cells after posttransplantation cyclophosphamide. The protocol was immunoSEQ multiplex PCR, while the TCRdb copy is restricted to in-frame clones and leaves out a portion. The repertoire holds 15,000 to 20,000 clones, approximately 81% seen once, with 2.5% to 3% in the top ten. Control samples came 1 year after myeloablative marrow transplants with methotrexate plus calcineurin inhibitor. The sample in question was PBMCs, obtained 440 to 450 days after allogeneic stem cell transplant with calcineurin inhibitor and methotrexate. These receptors all stem from a male patient aged 25-45 years who received an allogeneic stem cell transplant from an unrelated donor, was CMV-positive, and had acute and chronic GVHD. Certain T cells may be donor cells from the graft.

This clone was counted only a few times. The rearrangement uses TRBV6-6 and TRBJ1-1; a possible D gene is TRBD1 (6 bases). CDR3 length equals 14 residues. The germline V and J ends were trimmed by 6 bases and 1 base, with 12 bases remaining between them. Germline V CDR1 and CDR2: MNHNY, SVGAGI (reference sequence). The CDR3 sequence: CASSWDNTNTEAFF. The CDR3 region has the DNA TGTGCCAGCAGCTGGGACAATACGAACACTGAAGCTTTCTTT.

This sequence joins TRBV19 and TRBJ1-5; 10 nucleotides line up with TRBD1. J lost 0 bases, V lost 6 bases, and 8 bases had no gene match. Germline V lookup: CDR1 LNHDA, CDR2 SQIVND (reference sequence). CDR3 size: 17 residues. CDR3 sequence: CASSPGTGAYSNQPQHF. Here the CDR3 DNA reads TGTGCCAGTAGCCCGGGGACAGGGGCTTATAGCAATCAGCCCCAGCATTTT.

This chain connects TRBV7-8 to TRBJ1-3, with TRBD1 matching 7 bases. With V trimmed by 5 bases and J by 0 bases, 1 base remained unmatched. The CDR3 extends over 14 amino acids. Germline CDR1 reads SGHVS; CDR2 reads FQNEAQ. The chain's CDR3 is CASSNRGSGNTIYF. The CDR3 DNA follows: TGTGCCAGCAGCAACAGGGGCTCTGGAAACACCATATATTTT.

The V and J genes are TRBV2 and TRBJ1-6; 10 bases map to TRBD1. The CDR3 runs 16 residues. Germline CDR1 SNHLY, CDR2 FYNNEI. V shed 4 bases and J 0 bases; nucleotides not matched to a gene: 0. The CDR3 DNA follows: TGTGCCAGCAGTGGGACAGGGGGCTCCTATAATTCACCCCTCCACTTT. Translating it yields CASSGTGGSYNSPLHF.

The rearrangement uses TRBV5-4 and TRBJ2-5; 7 positions match TRBD2. The CDR3 loop spans 18 amino acids. Germline CDR1 and CDR2: SGHNT and YYREEE (reference sequence). V lost 0 bases and J lost 5; bases outside the gene matches: 16. This CDR3 reads CASSLDGVMAGEGETQYF. CDR3 nucleotide sequence: TGTGCCAGCAGCTTGGACGGGGTAATGGCGGGAGAGGGGGAGACCCAGTACTTC.

The V call is TRBV18, the J call TRBJ1-4, with unresolved D. Germline values: CDR1 KGHSH, CDR2 LQKENI. This CDR3 has 15 amino acids. V lost 3 bases and J lost 5, with 13 bases in between. In DNA form, the CDR3 reads TGTGCCAGCTCACCCCTCGGACGAGGGAATGAAAAACTGTTTTTT. Translating it yields CASSPLGRGNEKLFF.

Notes on this clone: The junction departs from the called germline gene at one end, perhaps through a read error. V gene TRBV7-7 combines with J gene TRBJ2-1; TRBD2 matches 12 bases. This CDR3 region has 18 residues. Germline-derived CDR1 and CDR2 are SSHAT and FNYEAQ (reference sequence). In DNA, the CDR3 is TGTGCTAGCAGCCCCATACTAGCGGGAGGACAATCCTACAATGAGCAGTTCTTC. This encodes CASSPILAGGQSYNEQFF.

This clone appeared a single time. The J gene is TRBJ1-2, the V gene TRBV7-2, with 8 bases lining up with TRBD1. J was trimmed by 8 bases and V by 4 bases; bases with no gene match: 12. The germline V gene has CDR1 SGHTA and CDR2 FQGNSA. The CDR3 is 15 amino acids. The CDR3 reads CASSSFGQGLGGYTF. The CDR3, as DNA: TGTGCCAGCAGCTCCTTCGGACAGGGATTGGGCGGCTACACCTTC. Looking up the rest from reference TRBV7-2 and TRBJ1-2 gives the full variable domain: GAGVSQSPSNKVTEKGKDVELRCDPISGHTALYWYRQSLGQGLEFLIYFQGNSAPDKSGLPSDRFSAERTGGSVSTLTIQRTQQEDSAVYLCASSSFGQGLGGYTFGSGTRLTVV.

V gene TRBV4-2 combines with J gene TRBJ2-7; 8 nucleotides agree with TRBD2. The CDR3 totals 17 residues. Germline assignment: CDR1 LGHNA and CDR2 YNFKEQ. With 0 bases clipped from V and 6 bases from J, the junction kept 13 bases outside the gene matches. The CDR3, as DNA: TGTGCCAGCAGCCAAGATAAAGTAGCGGGACCGCTAGGCGAGCAGTACTTC. It specifies CASSQDKVAGPLGEQYF.

Here the CDR3 reads CASSLNRLAGRTGELFF. The CDR3 coding sequence is TGTGCCAGCAGCTTAAATCGGCTAGCGGGGCGAACCGGGGAGCTGTTTTTT. The rearrangement links TRBV7-2 to TRBJ2-2; 9 bases are a match to TRBD2. With 2 bases clipped from V and 5 bases from J, the junction kept 9 bases outside the gene matches. The CDR3 covers 17 residues. From germline, CDR1 is SGHTA and CDR2 FQGNSA.

The V call is TRBV4-1, the J call TRBJ2-1; a possible D gene is TRBD1 (5 bases). V lost 5 bases to trimming and J lost 4 bases, with 9 bases between them. There are 13 residues in the CDR3. Germline CDR1 and CDR2: MGHRA and YSYEKL. The CDR3 is CASSLRQYNEQFF. CDR3 nucleotides: TGCGCCAGCAGCTTGCGACAGTACAATGAGCAGTTCTTC.

This chain connects TRBV6-6 to TRBJ2-7, with 11 bases that match TRBD2. The length of the CDR3 is 16 residues. With V trimmed by 0 bases and J by 2 bases, 3 bases remained unmatched. Germline CDR1 and CDR2: MNHNY and SVGAGI (reference sequence). CDR3 sequence (DNA): TGTGCCAGCAGTTACTCGACTAGCGGGACTCCCTACGAGCAGTACTTC. Translating gives CASSYSTSGTPYEQYF.

A single count supports this clone. The V call is TRBV4-3, the J call TRBJ2-7, with 7 bases aligning to TRBD2. Germline V gene sequence: CDR1 LGHNA, CDR2 YSLEER. The ends lost 4 bases at V and 0 bases at J; junction bases unmatched: 3. The length of the CDR3 is 14 residues. CDR3 bases: TGCGCCAGCAGCCGGCGGGGGACCTCCTACGAGCAGTACTTC. The encoded protein is CASSRRGTSYEQYF.

The V gene is TRBV18, the J gene TRBJ2-2; 7 nucleotides match TRBD1. CDR3 length: 16 amino acids. The germline V gene has CDR1 KGHSH and CDR2 LQKENI. V was clipped by 2 bases and J by 0 bases; unmatched bases: 3. The CDR3 nucleotides read TGTGCCAGCTCACCAACTCAGGGGGCGAACACCGGGGAGCTGTTTTTT. Encoded protein: CASSPTQGANTGELFF. The entire variable domain, with the rest obtained from reference TRBV18 and TRBJ2-2, is as follows: NAGVMQNPRHLVRRRGQEARLRCSPMKGHSHVYWYRQLPEEGLKFMVYLQKENIIDESGMPKERFSAEFPKEGPSILRIQQVVRGDSAAYFCASSPTQGANTGELFFGEGSRLTVL.

The chain is built from TRBV30 and TRBJ1-5; 8 bases match TRBD1. The ends lost 1 base at V and 7 bases at J; junction bases unmatched: 6. Germline V gene sequence: CDR1 GTSNPN, CDR2 SVGIG (reference sequence). This CDR3 spans 14 amino acids. The CDR3 here is CAWSAGQGEQPQHF. The DNA of the CDR3 is TGTGCCTGGAGTGCCGGACAGGGCGAGCAGCCCCAGCATTTT.

V is TRBV19 and J is TRBJ2-7; the match to TRBD2 covers 9 bases. V lost 3 bases, J lost 1 base, and 7 bases stayed unmatched. CDR3 length: 16 amino acids. In germline, CDR1 is LNHDA, CDR2 SQIVND (reference sequence). The CDR3 reads CASSMSPLAGSYEQYF. CDR3 nucleotides: TGTGCCAGTAGTATGTCGCCCCTAGCGGGGTCCTACGAGCAGTACTTC.